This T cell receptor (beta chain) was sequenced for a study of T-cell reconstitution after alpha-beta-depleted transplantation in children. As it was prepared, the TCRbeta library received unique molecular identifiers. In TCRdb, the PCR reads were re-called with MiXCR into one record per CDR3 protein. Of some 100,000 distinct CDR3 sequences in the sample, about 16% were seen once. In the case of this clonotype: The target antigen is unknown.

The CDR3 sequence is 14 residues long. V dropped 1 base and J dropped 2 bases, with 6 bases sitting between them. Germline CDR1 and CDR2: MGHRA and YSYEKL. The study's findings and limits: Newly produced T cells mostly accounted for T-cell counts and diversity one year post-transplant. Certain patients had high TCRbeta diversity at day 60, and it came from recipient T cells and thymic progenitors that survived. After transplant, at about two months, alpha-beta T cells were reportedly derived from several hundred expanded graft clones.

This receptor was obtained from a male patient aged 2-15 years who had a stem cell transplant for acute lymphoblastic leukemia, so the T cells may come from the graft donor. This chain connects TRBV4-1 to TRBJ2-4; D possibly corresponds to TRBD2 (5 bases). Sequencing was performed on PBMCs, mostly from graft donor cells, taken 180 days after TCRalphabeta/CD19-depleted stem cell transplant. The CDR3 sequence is CASSQGGTKNIQYF. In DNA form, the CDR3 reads TGCGCCAGCAGCCAAGGAGGGACCAAAAACATTCAGTACTTC.